This TCR beta chain derives from a study of T cells in localized non-small cell lung cancer. General study findings and limits: The study detected a median roughly 57 of the top 100 tumor clones in adjacent lung. Tumor showed lower T cell clonality than uninvolved adjacent lung, where it was highest. Sequencing was limited to one tumor region, leaving the possibility of heterogeneity open.

Produced via immunoSEQ multiplex PCR; TCRdb's table is partial and in-frame only. The sample shows tens of thousands of clones, around 87% of them seen only once. The CDR3 contains 15 residues. Germline-derived CDR1 and CDR2 are LNHDA and SQIVND (reference sequence). The V end lost 0 bases, the J end lost 1 base, and 7 bases lay between the germline ends. As to this clone: The target antigen is unknown. The sample holds other DNA sequences that translate to the same CDR3.

The sequence derives from a man aged 18 to 50 with stage I lung adenocarcinoma. This specimen was peripheral blood, taken before any cancer treatment. This chain links TRBV19 with TRBJ1-5; D is ambiguous. The CDR3 DNA sequence: TGTGCCAGTAGTATAGACAGTACAAGCAATCAGCCCCAGCATTTT. Residues: CASSIDSTSNQPQHF.